Each of the 9 T cell receptor beta chains below was sequenced from the same sample in a study of monozygotic twins with inflammatory bowel disease. TCRdb reprocessed the 5' RACE reads and keeps a single row for each CDR3 protein, giving no DNA. The repertoire table contains roughly 160,000 distinct CDR3 sequences. Sequencing was performed on blood. These receptors were obtained from a human donor with ulcerative colitis or Crohn's disease, or a healthy co-twin of an affected twin (not recorded which).

The chain has TRBV27 and TRBJ2-2; without DNA, the TCRdb call of TRBD2 cannot be checked. The germline V gene has CDR1 MNHEY and CDR2 SMNVEV (reference sequence). CDR3 length: 16 amino acids. This chain's CDR3 is CASSMGLAGEAGELFF.

The chain couples TRBV18 to TRBJ1-5. The CDR3 consists of 15 residues. The V gene's germline CDR1 is KGHSH and CDR2 LQKENI. CDR3 amino acids: CASSPGEYSNQPQHF.

The rearrangement links TRBV5-5 to TRBJ1-2. The CDR3 spans 13 residues. CDR1 and CDR2 (germline): SGHKS, YYEKEE (reference sequence). CDR3 sequence: CASSPSGTKGYTF. Full variable domain (missing parts from reference TRBV5-5 and TRBJ1-2): DAGVTQSPTHLIKTRGQQVTLRCSPISGHKSVSWYQQVLGQGPQFIFQYYEKEERGRGNFPDRFSARQFPNYSSELNVNALLLGDSALYLCASSPSGTKGYTFGSGTRLTVV.

CDR3 amino acids: CASSSGTRTGAFF. The gene calls are TRBV7-9 and TRBJ1-1; TCRdb returns TRBD1, unconfirmable since there is no DNA. From germline, CDR1 is SEHNR and CDR2 FQNEAQ (reference sequence). This CDR3 has 13 residues. The entire variable domain, with the rest obtained from reference TRBV7-9 and TRBJ1-1, is as follows: DTGVSQNPRHKITKRGQNVTFRCDPISEHNRLYWYRQTLGQGPEFLTYFQNEAQLEKSRLLSDRFSAERPKGSFSTLEIQRTEQGDSAMYLCASSSGTRTGAFFGQGTRLTVV.

The rearrangement links TRBV25-1 to TRBJ1-2. This CDR3 region has 15 residues. Per the germline V gene, CDR1 is MGHDK and CDR2 is SYGVNS. The CDR3 loop reads CASSEWEGANYGYTF.

The gene calls are TRBV7-3 and TRBJ1-1; without DNA, the TCRdb call of TRBD1 cannot be checked. This CDR3 comprises 14 residues. Germline assignment: CDR1 SGHTA and CDR2 FQGTGA. CDR3 amino acids: CASSLMVGDTEAFF.

This chain joins TRBV7-9 and TRBJ1-5; TCRdb's D call of TRBD1 is untestable without DNA. Germline V gives CDR1 SEHNR, CDR2 FQNEAQ (reference sequence). The CDR3 has 15 amino acids. The CDR3 region is CASSSTSGRAQPQHF.

The rearrangement joins TRBV7-8 to TRBJ1-1; with no DNA, the TCRdb D assignment of TRBD1 cannot be verified. The CDR3 totals 13 residues. Per germline, CDR1 SGHVS and CDR2 FQNEAQ. CDR3 region: CASSQGQGSEAFF.

The V gene is TRBV28, the J gene TRBJ2-7; TCRdb selects TRBD1, and the lack of DNA leaves this call unchecked. Germline-derived CDR1 and CDR2 are MDHEN and SYDVKM. The CDR3 sequence is 15 residues long. The CDR3 spells CASSFPGQGDYEQYF. Variable domain in full (rest from reference TRBV28 and TRBJ2-7): DVKVTQSSRYLVKRTGEKVFLECVQDMDHENMFWYRQDPGLGLRLIYFSYDVKMKEKGDIPEGYSVSREKKERFSLILESASTNQTSMYLCASSFPGQGDYEQYFGPGTRLTVT.